This T cell receptor (beta chain) was observed in a study of T cell responses to AZD1222 COVID-19 vaccine. CDR1 and CDR2 (germline): LGHNA, YNFKEQ. The CDR3 covers 14 residues. The J segment lost 12 bases and the V segment lost 4 bases, leaving 12 bases of the junction unmatched. This clone was seen a handful of times. Its antigen is undetermined. Sequencing was performed with immunoSEQ multiplex PCR; in TCRdb, only in-frame clones are kept and a portion is missing. The sample consists of some 120,000 clones, roughly nine tenths of them appearing once. Broader study findings: Females made up more of the donors, who were largely white British, and clonal diversity may have come out too low. Nearly half of the spike-specific TCRs reportedly recognize variant regions that carry no mutations. Spike-wide vaccine-associated CD4 TCRs dominated at 160-218 and 743-854.

Sequencing was performed on peripheral blood, taken 28 days after the second AZD1222 dose. This chain links TRBV4-2 with TRBJ1-2; TRBD1 matches at 9 bases. This receptor was obtained from an adult who received the AZD1222 COVID-19 vaccine. CDR3: CASSLDRGRLANTF. CDR3 DNA sequence: TGTGCCAGCAGCCTGGACAGGGGACGGCTTGCGAACACCTTC.